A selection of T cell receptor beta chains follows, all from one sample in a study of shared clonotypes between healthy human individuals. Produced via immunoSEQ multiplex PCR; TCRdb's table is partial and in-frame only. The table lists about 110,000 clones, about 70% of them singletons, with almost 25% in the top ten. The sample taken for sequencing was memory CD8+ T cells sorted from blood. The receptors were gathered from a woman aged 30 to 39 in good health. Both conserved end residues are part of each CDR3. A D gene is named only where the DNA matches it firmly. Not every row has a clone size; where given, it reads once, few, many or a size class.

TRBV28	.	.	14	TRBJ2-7	CASSFLGANYEQYF	TGTGCCAGCAGTTTCCTCGGGGCGAACTACGAGCAGTACTTC
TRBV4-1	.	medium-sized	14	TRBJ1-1	CASSQEIRAPEAFF	TGCGCCAGCAGCCAAGAGATCCGGGCTCCTGAAGCTTTCTTT
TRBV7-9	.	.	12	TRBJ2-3	CASSLSINTQYF	TGTGCCAGCAGCTTAAGCATAAATACGCAGTATTTT
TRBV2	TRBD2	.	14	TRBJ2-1	CASSDTSGWDEQFF	TGTGCCAGCAGTGATACTAGCGGTTGGGATGAGCAGTTCTTC
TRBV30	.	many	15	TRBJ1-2	CAWSVGVGTYYGYTF	TGTGCCTGGAGTGTAGGGGTCGGGACGTACTATGGCTACACCTTC
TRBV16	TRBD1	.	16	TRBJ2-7	CASSLTHTDRGYEQYF	TGTGCCAGCAGCCTCACACACACAGACAGGGGCTACGAGCAGTACTTC
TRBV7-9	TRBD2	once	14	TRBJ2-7	CASSELAGKYEQYF	TGTGCCAGCAGCGAACTAGCGGGGAAATACGAGCAGTACTTC
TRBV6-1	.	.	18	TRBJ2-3	CASSERREINTRTDTQYF	TGTGCCAGCAGTGAACGCAGAGAGATAAATACCCGGACAGATACGCAGTATTTT
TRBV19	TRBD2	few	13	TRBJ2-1	CASSGREGNEQFF	TGTGCCAGTAGTGGCCGGGAGGGCAATGAGCAGTTCTTC
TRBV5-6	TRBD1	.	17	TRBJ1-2	CASSLETGGAKLTGYTF	TGTGCCAGCAGCTTGGAGACAGGGGGCGCGAAACTGACCGGCTACACCTTC
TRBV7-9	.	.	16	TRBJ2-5	CASSPADFSYQETQYF	TGTGCCAGCAGCCCTGCGGACTTTTCGTACCAAGAGACCCAGTACTTC
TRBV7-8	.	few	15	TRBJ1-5	CASSLREGWNQPQHF	TGTGCCAGCAGCTTACGGGAGGGTTGGAATCAGCCCCAGCATTTT
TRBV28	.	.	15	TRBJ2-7	CASSNLRDNLYEQYF	TGTGCCAGTTCCAACTTACGGGACAATCTCTACGAGCAGTACTTC
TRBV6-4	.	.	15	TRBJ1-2	CASSASADGVDGYTF	TGTGCCAGCAGTGCCTCAGCGGACGGAGTCGATGGCTACACCTTC
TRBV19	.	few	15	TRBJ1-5	CASSVPGTISQPQHF	TGTGCCAGTAGTGTTCCCGGGACGATCAGTCAGCCCCAGCATTTT
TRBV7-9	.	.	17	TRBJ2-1	CASTYIKDRLMWDEQFF	TGTGCCAGCACATACATCAAGGACCGGCTGATGTGGGATGAGCAGTTCTTC
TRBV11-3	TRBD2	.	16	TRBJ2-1	CASSLGRLAGNNEQFF	TGTGCCAGCAGCTTAGGGAGACTAGCGGGGAACAATGAGCAGTTCTTC
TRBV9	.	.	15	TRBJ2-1	CASSVGGVIINEQFF	TGTGCCAGCAGCGTAGGGGGGGTGATTATTAATGAGCAGTTCTTC